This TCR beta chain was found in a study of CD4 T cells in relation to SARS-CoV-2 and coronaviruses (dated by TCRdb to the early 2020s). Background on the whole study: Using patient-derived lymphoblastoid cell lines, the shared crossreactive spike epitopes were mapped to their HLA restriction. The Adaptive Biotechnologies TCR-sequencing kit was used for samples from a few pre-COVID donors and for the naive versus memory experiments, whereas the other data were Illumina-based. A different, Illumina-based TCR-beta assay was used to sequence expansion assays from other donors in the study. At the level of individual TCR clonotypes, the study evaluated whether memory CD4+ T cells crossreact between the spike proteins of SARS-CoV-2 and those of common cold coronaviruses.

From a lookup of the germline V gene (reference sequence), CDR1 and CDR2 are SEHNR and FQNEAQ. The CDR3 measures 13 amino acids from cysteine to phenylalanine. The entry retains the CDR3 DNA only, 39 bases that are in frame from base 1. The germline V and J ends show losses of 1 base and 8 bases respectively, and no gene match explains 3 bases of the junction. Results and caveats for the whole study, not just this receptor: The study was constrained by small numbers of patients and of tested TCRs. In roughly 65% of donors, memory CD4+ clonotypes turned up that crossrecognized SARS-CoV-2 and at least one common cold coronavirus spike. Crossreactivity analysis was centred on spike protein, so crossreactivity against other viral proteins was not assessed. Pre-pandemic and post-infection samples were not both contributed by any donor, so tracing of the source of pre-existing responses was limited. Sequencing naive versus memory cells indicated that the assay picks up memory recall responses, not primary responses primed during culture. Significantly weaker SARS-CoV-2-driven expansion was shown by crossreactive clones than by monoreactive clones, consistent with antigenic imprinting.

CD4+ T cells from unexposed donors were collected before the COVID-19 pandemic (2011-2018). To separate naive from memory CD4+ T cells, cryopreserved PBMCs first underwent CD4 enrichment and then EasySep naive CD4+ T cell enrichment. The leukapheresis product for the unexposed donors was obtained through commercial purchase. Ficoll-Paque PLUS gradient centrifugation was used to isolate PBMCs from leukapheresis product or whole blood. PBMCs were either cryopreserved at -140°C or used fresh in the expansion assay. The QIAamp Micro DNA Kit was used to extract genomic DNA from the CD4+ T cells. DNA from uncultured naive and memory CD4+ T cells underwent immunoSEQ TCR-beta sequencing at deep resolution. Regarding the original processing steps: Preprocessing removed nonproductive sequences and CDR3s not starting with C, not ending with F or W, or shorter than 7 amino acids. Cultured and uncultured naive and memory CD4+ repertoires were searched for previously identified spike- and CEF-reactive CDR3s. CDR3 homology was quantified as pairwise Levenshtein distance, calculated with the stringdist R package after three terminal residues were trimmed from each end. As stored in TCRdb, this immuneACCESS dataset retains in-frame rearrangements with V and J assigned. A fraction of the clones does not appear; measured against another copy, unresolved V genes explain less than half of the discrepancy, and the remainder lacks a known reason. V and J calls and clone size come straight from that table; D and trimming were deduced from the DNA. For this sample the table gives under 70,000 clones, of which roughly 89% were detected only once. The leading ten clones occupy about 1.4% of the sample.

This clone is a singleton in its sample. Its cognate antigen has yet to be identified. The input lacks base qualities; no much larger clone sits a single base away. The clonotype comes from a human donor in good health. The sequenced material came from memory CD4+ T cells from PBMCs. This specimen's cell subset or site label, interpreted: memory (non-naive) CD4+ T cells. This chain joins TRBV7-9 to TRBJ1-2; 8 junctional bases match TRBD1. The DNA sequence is TGTGCCAGCAGCTTAGAGGACAGGGTGGGCTACACCTTC. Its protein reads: CASSLEDRVGYTF.